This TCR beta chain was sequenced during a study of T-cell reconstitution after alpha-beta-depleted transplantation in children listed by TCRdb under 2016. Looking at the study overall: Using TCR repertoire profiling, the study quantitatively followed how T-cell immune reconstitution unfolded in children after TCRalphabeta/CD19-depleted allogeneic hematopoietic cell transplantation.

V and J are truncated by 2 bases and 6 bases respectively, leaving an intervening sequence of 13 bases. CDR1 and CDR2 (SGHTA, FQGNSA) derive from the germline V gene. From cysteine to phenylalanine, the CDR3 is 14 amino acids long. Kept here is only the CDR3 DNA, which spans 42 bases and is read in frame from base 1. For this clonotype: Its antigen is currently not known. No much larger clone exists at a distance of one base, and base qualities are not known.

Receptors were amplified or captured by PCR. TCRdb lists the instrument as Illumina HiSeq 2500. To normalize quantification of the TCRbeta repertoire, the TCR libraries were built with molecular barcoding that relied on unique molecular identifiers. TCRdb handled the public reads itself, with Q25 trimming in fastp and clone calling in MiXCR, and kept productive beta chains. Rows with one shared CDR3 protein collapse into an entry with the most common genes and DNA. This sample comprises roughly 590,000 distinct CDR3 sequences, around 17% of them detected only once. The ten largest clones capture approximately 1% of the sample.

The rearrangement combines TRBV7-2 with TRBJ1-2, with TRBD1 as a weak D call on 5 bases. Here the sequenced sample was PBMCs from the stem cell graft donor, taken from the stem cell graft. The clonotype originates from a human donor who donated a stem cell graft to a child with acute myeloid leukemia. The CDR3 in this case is CASSLISQANGYTF. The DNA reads TGTGCCAGCAGCTTAATATCACAGGCGAATGGCTACACCTTC.